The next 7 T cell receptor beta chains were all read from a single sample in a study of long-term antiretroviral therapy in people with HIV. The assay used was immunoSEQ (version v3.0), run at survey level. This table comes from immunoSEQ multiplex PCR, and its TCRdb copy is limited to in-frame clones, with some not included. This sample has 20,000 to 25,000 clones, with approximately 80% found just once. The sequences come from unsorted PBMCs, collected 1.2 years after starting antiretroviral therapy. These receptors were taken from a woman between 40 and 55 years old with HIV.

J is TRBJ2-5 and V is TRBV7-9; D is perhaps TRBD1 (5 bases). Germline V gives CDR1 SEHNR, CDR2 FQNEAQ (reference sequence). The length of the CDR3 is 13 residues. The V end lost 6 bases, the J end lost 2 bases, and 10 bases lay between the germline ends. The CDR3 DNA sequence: TGTGCCAGCAGGACAGCGTTACAAGAGACCCAGTACTTC. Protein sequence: CASRTALQETQYF.

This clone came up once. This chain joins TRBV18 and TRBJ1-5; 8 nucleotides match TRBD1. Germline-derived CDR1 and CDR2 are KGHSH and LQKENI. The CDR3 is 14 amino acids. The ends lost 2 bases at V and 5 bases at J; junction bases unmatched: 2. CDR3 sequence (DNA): TGTGCCAGCTCACCAGACAGGGGATATCAGCCCCAGCATTTT. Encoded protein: CASSPDRGYQPQHF.

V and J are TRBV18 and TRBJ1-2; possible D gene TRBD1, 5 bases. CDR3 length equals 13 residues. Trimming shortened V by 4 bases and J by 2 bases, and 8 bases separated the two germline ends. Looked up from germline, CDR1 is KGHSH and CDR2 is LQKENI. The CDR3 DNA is TGTGCCAGCTCACAACAGGAGAACTATGGCTACACCTTC. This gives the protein CASSQQENYGYTF.

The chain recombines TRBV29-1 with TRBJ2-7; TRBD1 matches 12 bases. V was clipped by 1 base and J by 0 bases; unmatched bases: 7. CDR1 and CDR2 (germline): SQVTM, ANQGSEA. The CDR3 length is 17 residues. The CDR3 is CSVEGPGQGAYSYEQYF. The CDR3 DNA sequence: TGCAGCGTTGAAGGGCCGGGACAGGGGGCCTACTCCTACGAGCAGTACTTC.

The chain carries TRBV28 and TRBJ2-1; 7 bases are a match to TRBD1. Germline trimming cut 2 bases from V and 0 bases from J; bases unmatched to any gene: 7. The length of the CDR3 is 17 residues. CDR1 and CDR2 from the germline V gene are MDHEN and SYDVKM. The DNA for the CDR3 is TGTGCCAGCAGTTTAGAACAGGGGTCGAGCTCCTACAATGAGCAGTTCTTC. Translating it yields CASSLEQGSSSYNEQFF.

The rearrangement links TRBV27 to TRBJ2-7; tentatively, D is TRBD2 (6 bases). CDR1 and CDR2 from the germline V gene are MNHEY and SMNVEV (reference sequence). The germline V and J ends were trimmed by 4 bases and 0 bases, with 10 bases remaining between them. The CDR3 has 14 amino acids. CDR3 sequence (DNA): TGTGCCAGCAGTTCCCGGGAGAGCTCCTACGAGCAGTACTTC. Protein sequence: CASSSRESSYEQYF.

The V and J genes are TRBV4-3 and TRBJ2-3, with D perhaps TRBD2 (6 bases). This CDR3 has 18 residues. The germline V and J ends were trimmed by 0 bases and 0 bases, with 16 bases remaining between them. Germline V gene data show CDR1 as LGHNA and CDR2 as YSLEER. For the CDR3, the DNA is TGCGCCAGCAGCCAAGACCGGGGCGGGATCCTTAGCACAGATACGCAGTATTTT. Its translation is CASSQDRGGILSTDTQYF.